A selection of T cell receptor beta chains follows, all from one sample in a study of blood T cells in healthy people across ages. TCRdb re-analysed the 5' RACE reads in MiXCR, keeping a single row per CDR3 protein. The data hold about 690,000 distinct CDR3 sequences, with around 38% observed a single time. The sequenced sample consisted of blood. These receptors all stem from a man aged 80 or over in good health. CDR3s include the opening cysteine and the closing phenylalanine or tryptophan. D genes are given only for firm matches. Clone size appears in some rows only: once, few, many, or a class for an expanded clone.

CDR3 DNA: TGTGCCACCAGCATCCCCCCGACAGGACAAGAGACCCAGTACTTC
CDR3 protein: CATSIPPTGQETQYF
clone size: many
J gene: TRBJ2-5
D gene: .
V gene: TRBV15

CDR3 DNA: TGCAGCGTTCGGACAGGGGGCACCGAAGGTACCGGGGGAGCATATGGCTACACCTTC
CDR3 protein: CSVRTGGTEGTGGAYGYTF
clone size: .
J gene: TRBJ1-2
D gene: TRBD1
V gene: TRBV29-1

CDR3 DNA: TGCGCCAGCAGCTCGAAGAGCTCTGGGGCCAACGTCCTGACTTTC
CDR3 protein: CASSSKSSGANVLTF
clone size: few
J gene: TRBJ2-6
D gene: .
V gene: TRBV4-1

CDR3 DNA: TGCGCCAGCAGCTTGGCCGCAGGGGAAGCTTTCTTT
CDR3 protein: CASSLAAGEAFF
clone size: .
J gene: TRBJ1-1
D gene: .
V gene: TRBV5-1

CDR3 DNA: TGTGCCAGCAGTCCTCGGACAGGGGGCATCGAGACCCAGTACTTC
CDR3 protein: CASSPRTGGIETQYF
clone size: many
J gene: TRBJ2-5
D gene: TRBD1
V gene: TRBV12-3/TRBV12-4

CDR3 DNA: TGTGCCAGCAGCAACAGAAACAGGGGGAGGTCTGGAAACACCATATATTTT
CDR3 protein: CASSNRNRGRSGNTIYF
clone size: .
J gene: TRBJ1-3
D gene: TRBD1
V gene: TRBV4-2

CDR3 DNA: TGCAGTGGGGGCAGTCGCTCGGAGCAGTACTTC
CDR3 protein: CSGGSRSEQYF
clone size: few
J gene: TRBJ2-7
D gene: .
V gene: TRBV20-1

CDR3 DNA: TGTGCCAGCAGTTACTCGAACAGGGGGAGAAGTCACTATGGCTACACCTTC
CDR3 protein: CASSYSNRGRSHYGYTF
clone size: .
J gene: TRBJ1-2
D gene: TRBD1
V gene: TRBV6-5

CDR3 DNA: TGTGCCAGCAGCTTAATCCTAGCGGGAGGAACTGAGCAGTTCTTC
CDR3 protein: CASSLILAGGTEQFF
clone size: .
J gene: TRBJ2-1
D gene: TRBD2
V gene: TRBV7-3

CDR3 DNA: TGTGCCAGCAGTTTCGAACAGGGGACCGAGCAGTACTTC
CDR3 protein: CASSFEQGTEQYF
clone size: .
J gene: TRBJ2-7
D gene: TRBD1
V gene: TRBV12-3/TRBV12-4

CDR3 DNA: TGTGCCAGCAGCCGGCGGGACTTCAGCTCCTACAATGAGCAGTACTTC
CDR3 protein: CASSRRDFSSYNEQYF
clone size: .
J gene: TRBJ2-7
D gene: .
V gene: TRBV5-5

CDR3 DNA: TGTGCCAGCAGGAGTGGACTAGCAGGAGTTCAAAATGAGCAGTTCTTC
CDR3 protein: CASRSGLAGVQNEQFF
clone size: .
J gene: TRBJ2-1
D gene: TRBD2
V gene: TRBV6-2/TRBV6-3

CDR3 DNA: TGCGCCAGCAGCTTGGGTGCCCCCAGGGAAGGGGGAGGGCAGTATTTT
CDR3 protein: CASSLGAPREGGGQYF
clone size: few
J gene: TRBJ2-3
D gene: .
V gene: TRBV5-1

CDR3 DNA: TGTGCCAGCAGCCCCTCCGCGCGGGCCTATGGCTACACCTTC
CDR3 protein: CASSPSARAYGYTF
clone size: few
J gene: TRBJ1-2
D gene: .
V gene: TRBV7-8